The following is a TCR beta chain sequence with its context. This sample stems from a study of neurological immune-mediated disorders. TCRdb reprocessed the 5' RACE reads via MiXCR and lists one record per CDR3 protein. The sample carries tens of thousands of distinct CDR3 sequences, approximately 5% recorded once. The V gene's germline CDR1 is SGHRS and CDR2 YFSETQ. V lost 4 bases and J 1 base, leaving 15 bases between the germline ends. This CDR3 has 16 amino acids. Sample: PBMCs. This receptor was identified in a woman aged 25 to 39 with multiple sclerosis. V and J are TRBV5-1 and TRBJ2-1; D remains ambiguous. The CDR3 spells CASSPQTASSYNEQFF. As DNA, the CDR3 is TGCGCCAGCAGCCCACAAACAGCCTCATCCTACAATGAGCAGTTCTTC. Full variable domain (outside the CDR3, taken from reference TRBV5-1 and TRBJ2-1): KAGVTQTPRYLIKTRGQQVTLSCSPISGHRSVSWYQQTPGQGLQFLFEYFSETQRNKGNFPGRFSGRQFSNSRSEMNVSTLELGDSALYLCASSPQTASSYNEQFFGPGTRLTVL.